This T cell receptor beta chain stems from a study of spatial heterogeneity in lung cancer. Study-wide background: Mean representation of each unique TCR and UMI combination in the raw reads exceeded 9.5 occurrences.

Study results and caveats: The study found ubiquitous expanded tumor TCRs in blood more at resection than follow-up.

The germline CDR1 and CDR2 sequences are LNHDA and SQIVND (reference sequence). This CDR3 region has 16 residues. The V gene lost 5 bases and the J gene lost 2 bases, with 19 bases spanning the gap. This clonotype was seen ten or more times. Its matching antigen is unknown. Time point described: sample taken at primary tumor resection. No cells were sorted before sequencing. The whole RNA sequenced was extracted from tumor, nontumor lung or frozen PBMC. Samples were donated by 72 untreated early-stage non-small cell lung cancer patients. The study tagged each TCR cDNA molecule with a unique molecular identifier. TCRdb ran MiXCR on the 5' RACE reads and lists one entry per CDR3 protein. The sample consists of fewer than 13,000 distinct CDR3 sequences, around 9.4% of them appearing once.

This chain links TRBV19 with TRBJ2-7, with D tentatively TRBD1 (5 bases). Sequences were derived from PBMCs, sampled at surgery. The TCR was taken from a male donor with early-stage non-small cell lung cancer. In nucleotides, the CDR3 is TGTGCCAGTAGTGGGGCAGCCGAATTTGGGACCTACGAGCAGTACTTC. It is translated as CASSGAAEFGTYEQYF.